This T cell receptor beta chain comes out of a study of blood T cell repertoires in COVID-19. The data were produced by immunoSEQ multiplex PCR, yet TCRdb's version contains in-frame clones alone and is incomplete. The table records 95,000 to 150,000 clones, around 86% of them present only once. V shed 4 bases, J shed 0 bases, and the junction held 6 bases outside the gene matches. This CDR3 contains 17 residues. Per the germline V gene, CDR1 is LGHNA and CDR2 is YSLEER. This TCR was recovered from a man older than 75 with active or convalescent COVID-19. Specimen: peripheral blood. This sequence joins TRBV4-3 and TRBJ1-5, with 10 bases that match TRBD1. Here the CDR3 DNA reads TGCGCCAGCAGCCTAGGGACAGGGGTAAATAGCAATCAGCCCCAGCATTTT. This encodes CASSLGTGVNSNQPQHF.